This T cell receptor beta chain was identified during a study of cytomegalovirus exposure and HLA in healthy donors. Study as a whole: It was reported in a later analysis that the same platform had been used for the 100 to 150 validation repertoires as for the 666 first-cohort repertoires. Study-wide results and limits: The investigators catalogued 150 to 200 TCR beta chains as cytomegalovirus-associated. Most TCR sequences were seen very rarely across donors, but some public TCRs occurred in many. The tendency of first-cohort TCR clusters to co-occur in the approximately 110 validation repertoires was identified by a subsequent analysis.

This CDR3 contains 12 residues. Germline loops: CDR1 SGHRS, CDR2 YFSETQ. The trim removed 4 bases at V and 4 bases at J, leaving 2 bases unmatched. To note about this clone: The antigen remains unidentified.

TCRdb keeps only in-frame clones here, not all; method: immunoSEQ multiplex PCR. This repertoire shows some 170,000 clones, about 83% found once; its top ten account for approximately 1.4%. The rearrangement uses TRBV5-1 and TRBJ2-7; 7 positions agree with TRBD1. This clonotype originated in a young woman in good health and CMV-seronegative. Sample: PBMCs. The CDR3 DNA is TGCGCCAGCAGCCCGGGACAGTACGAGCAGTACTTC. It yields the protein CASSPGQYEQYF.